This T cell receptor (beta chain) is from a study of PD-L1 blockade in urothelial cancer. Background on the study: Researchers found blood samples held a median of 141,255 T cells.

Time point in this sample: pretreatment peripheral blood. Clones were read by immunoSEQ multiplex PCR, and TCRdb kept only the in-frame ones, dropping some. The profile shows 95,000 or so clones, roughly 87% of them singletons. The material was PBMCs, obtained around atezolizumab (anti-PD-L1) treatment. This TCR was sampled from a man aged 60 to 69 with urothelial cancer.

The CDR3 bases are TGTGCCAGTAGTAACCAGGGTGTGGACGAGCAGTACTTC. It specifies CASSNQGVDEQYF. This chain links TRBV19 with TRBJ2-7, with a tentative D call TRBD1 (5 bases). The germline V gene has CDR1 LNHDA and CDR2 SQIVND (reference sequence). Trimming pared 4 bases from V and 5 bases from J, leaving 12 bases between. The CDR3 is 13 residues long.